This T cell receptor beta chain was recorded in a study of blood T cell repertoires in COVID-19. Turning to the study itself: Collection of acute and convalescent COVID-19 samples took place in the United States, Italy and Spain. PBMCs, B-cell-depleted T cells, or T cells provided the cDNA or gDNA that made up the material.

TCRdb keeps only in-frame clones here, not all; method: immunoSEQ multiplex PCR. The table includes around 230,000 clones, 75% to 90% detected once. Participants, about 18 to 90 years old, spanned approximately 26 US areas. Clinical history reported by participants formed the basis on which cohorts were assigned. The receptor's source is a woman in her forties with acute COVID-19. The sequenced material came from PBMCs or T cells enriched from blood (not recorded which).

The CDR3 region has the DNA TGCGCCAGCAGTGCTAGGGTCAGGGGGCAGGACACCGGGGAGCTGTTTTTT. Its protein is CASSARVRGQDTGELFF. This chain uses TRBV10-1 with TRBJ2-2; 8 bases match TRBD1. Unmatched junction bases numbered 10, after V lost 4 bases and J lost 3 bases. The CDR3 totals 17 residues. Germline V gene lookup returns CDR1 WNHNN and CDR2 SYGVQD (reference sequence).